This T cell receptor (beta chain) appears in the sequencing data of a study of blood T cells in healthy people across ages. Germline values: CDR1 MRHNA, CDR2 SNTAGT. This CDR3 comprises 16 residues. Trimming at V came to 2 bases and at J to 1 base, leaving 4 bases not matched to a gene. With a J-beta primer mix and a sample-barcoded 5' primer, a second PCR ran about 7 to 12 cycles. TCRdb re-derived calls from the 5' RACE reads in MiXCR, one entry per CDR3 protein. Found here are approximately 880,000 distinct CDR3 sequences, roughly 43% of them singletons; the top ten hold roughly 12%. Sequenced material: blood. This receptor was taken from a man under 40 in good health. The genes are TRBV6-4 and TRBJ2-3, with 9 bases fitting TRBD2. CDR3 nucleotides: TGTGCCAGCAGTGACCGGGCTAGCGGGGGCACAGATACGCAGTATTTT. Protein sequence: CASSDRASGGTDTQYF.